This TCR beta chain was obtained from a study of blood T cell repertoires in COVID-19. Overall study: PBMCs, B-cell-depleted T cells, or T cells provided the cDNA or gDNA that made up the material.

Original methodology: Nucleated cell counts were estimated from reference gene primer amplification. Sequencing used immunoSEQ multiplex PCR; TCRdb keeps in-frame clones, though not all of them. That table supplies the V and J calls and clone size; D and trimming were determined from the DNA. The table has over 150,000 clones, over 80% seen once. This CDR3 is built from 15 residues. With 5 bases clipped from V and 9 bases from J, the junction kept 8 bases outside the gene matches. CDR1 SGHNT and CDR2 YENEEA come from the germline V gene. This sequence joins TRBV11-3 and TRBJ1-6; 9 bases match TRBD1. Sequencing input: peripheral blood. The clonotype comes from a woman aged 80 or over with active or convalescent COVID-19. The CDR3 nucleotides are TGTGCCAGCAGCCGACAGGGGGTCGGGGGTTCACCCCTCCACTTT. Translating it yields CASSRQGVGGSPLHF.